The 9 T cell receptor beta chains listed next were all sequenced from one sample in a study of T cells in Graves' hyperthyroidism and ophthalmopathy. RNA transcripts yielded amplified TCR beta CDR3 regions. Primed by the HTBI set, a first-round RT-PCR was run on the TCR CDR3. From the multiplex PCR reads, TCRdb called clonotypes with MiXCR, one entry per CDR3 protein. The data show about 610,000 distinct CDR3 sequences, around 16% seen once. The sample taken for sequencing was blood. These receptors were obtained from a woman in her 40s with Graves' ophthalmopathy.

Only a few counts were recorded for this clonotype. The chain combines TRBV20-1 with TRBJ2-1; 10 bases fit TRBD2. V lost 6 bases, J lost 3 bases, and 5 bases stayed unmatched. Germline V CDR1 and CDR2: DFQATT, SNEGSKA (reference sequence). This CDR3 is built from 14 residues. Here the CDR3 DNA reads TGCAGTGCCATAAGCGGGGGGGACTACAATGAGCAGTTCTTC. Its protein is CSAISGGDYNEQFF.

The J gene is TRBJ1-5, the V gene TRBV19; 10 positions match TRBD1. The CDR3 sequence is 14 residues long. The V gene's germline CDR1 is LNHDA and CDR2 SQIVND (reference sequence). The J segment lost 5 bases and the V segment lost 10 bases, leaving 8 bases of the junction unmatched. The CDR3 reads CATKGTGDYQPQHF. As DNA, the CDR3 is TGTGCCACCAAAGGGACAGGGGATTATCAGCCCCAGCATTTT.

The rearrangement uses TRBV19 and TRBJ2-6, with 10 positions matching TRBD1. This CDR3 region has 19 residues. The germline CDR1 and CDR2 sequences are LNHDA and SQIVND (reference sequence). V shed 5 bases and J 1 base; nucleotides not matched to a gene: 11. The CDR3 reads CASSPSKGQGQSGANVLTF. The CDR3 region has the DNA TGTGCCAGTAGTCCAAGTAAGGGACAGGGGCAATCTGGGGCCAACGTCCTGACTTTC.

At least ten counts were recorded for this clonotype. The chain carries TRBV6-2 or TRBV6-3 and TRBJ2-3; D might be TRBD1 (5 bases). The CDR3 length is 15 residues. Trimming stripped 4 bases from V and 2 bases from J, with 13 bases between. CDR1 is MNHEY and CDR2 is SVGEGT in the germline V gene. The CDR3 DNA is TGTGCCAGCAGTTTTACGGCAGGGTCCACAGATACGCAGTATTTT. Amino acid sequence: CASSFTAGSTDTQYF.

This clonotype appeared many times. The CDR3 loop reads CASSGIGTGNTEAFF. CDR3 sequence (DNA): TGTGCCAGCAGTGGGATAGGGACAGGGAACACTGAAGCTTTCTTT. V gene TRBV28 combines with J gene TRBJ1-1; TRBD1 agrees at 8 bases. CDR3 length equals 15 residues. With V trimmed by 5 bases and J by 1 base, 6 bases remained unmatched. CDR1 and CDR2 from the germline V gene are MDHEN and SYDVKM.

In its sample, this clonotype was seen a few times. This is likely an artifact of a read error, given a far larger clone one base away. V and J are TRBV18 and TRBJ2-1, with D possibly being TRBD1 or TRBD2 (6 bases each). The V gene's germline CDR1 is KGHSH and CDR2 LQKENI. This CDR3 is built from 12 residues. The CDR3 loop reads CASSGGGNGQFF. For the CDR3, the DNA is TGTGCCAGCTCAGGAGGGGGGAATGGGCAGTTCTTC.

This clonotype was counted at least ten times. Here the CDR3 reads CASSLAGLWSYGYTF. The CDR3 nucleotides are TGTGCCAGCAGCTTAGCTGGCCTTTGGAGCTATGGCTACACCTTC. The chain couples TRBV7-9 to TRBJ1-2; no definite D call. Germline-derived CDR1 and CDR2 are SEHNR and FQNEAQ (reference sequence). The CDR3 sequence is 15 residues long. Trimming took off 0 bases at V and 4 bases at J, with 12 bases between the two ends. Variable domain in full (rest from reference TRBV7-9 and TRBJ1-2): DTGVSQNPRHKITKRGQNVTFRCDPISEHNRLYWYRQTLGQGPEFLTYFQNEAQLEKSRLLSDRFSAERPKGSFSTLEIQRTEQGDSAMYLCASSLAGLWSYGYTFGSGTRLTVV.

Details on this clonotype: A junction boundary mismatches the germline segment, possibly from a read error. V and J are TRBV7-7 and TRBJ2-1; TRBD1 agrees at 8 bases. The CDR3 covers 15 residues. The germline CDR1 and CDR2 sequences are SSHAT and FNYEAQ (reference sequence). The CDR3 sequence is CASSLRQGQSDEQFF. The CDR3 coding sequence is TGTGCTAGCAGCTTGCGACAGGGGCAATCCGATGAGCAGTTCTTC.

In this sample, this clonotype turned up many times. Here the CDR3 reads CASSIRGVSLGDIQYF. The CDR3 coding sequence is TGCGCCAGCAGCATTAGGGGGGTTTCTCTCGGAGACATTCAGTACTTC. This chain joins TRBV5-1 and TRBJ2-4, with D possibly called TRBD1 or TRBD2 (6 bases each). In germline, CDR1 is SGHRS, CDR2 YFSETQ. The ends were cut back, 4 bases at V and 8 bases at J, with 22 bases in the middle. The CDR3 has 16 residues. The complete variable domain, with remaining parts taken from reference TRBV5-1 and TRBJ2-4, reads KAGVTQTPRYLIKTRGQQVTLSCSPISGHRSVSWYQQTPGQGLQFLFEYFSETQRNKGNFPGRFSGRQFSNSRSEMNVSTLELGDSALYLCASSIRGVSLGDIQYFGAGTRLSVL.